The text below deals with one T cell receptor (beta chain). The antigen is not known. The roughly 120-subject validation cohort, separate from the approximately 670-subject first cohort, included the donors. The CDR3 is made up of 14 amino acids. Germline V CDR1 and CDR2: LNHDA, SQIVND (reference sequence). V dropped 6 bases and J dropped 1 base, with 12 bases sitting between them. The data stem from a study of cytomegalovirus exposure and HLA in healthy donors. Study-wide findings and caveats: First-cohort TCR clusters were later found to tend to co-occur in the roughly 120 validation repertoires.

The assay was immunoSEQ multiplex PCR, and TCRdb's table has in-frame clones only and misses some. Seen here are 160,000 or so clones, about 83% observed once, and the top ten hold approximately 1.5%. The sequence was obtained from a woman aged 25 to 39 in good health and CMV-seronegative. Material: PBMCs. The gene calls are TRBV19 and TRBJ1-1; D ambiguous. The CDR3 region is CASSPFTGNTEAFF. For the CDR3, the DNA is TGTGCCAGTAGCCCTTTTACGGGGAACACTGAAGCTTTCTTT.